This TCR beta chain was retrieved from a study of T cells in Graves' hyperthyroidism and ophthalmopathy. Study-wide results and caveats: Among clonotypes expanded in thyroid above 0.001, most were also found in blood. Ophthalmopathy and stable hyperthyroidism were separated by a 13 V-J model.

Authors of the study amplified TCR beta CDR3 regions from RNA transcripts. HTBI primers were the set used in a first-round RT-PCR of the TCR CDR3. TCRdb redid the calling of the multiplex PCR reads with MiXCR, one entry per CDR3 protein. The sample holds around 400,000 distinct CDR3 sequences, under 15% seen once. Germline CDR1 reads MNHNS; CDR2 reads SASEGT. V lost 7 bases and J lost 2; bases outside the gene matches: 5. The CDR3 is made up of 13 amino acids. Clinical symptoms, serum thyroxine and TRAb, thyroid ultrasound and orbital computed tomography together formed the diagnostic basis. This clonotype was found many times. Antigen: not known.

The chain links TRBV6-1 to TRBJ2-7, with 7 bases identical to TRBD1. Sequences were obtained from blood. The clonotype originates from a woman aged 18 to 35 with Graves' hyperthyroidism. In DNA form, the CDR3 reads TGTGCCAGCACCCGGGACAGCCCCTACGAGCAGTACTTC. Protein: CASTRDSPYEQYF.